Each of the 15 T cell receptor beta chains below was sequenced from the same sample in a study of blood T cells in healthy people across ages. It was with a sample-barcoded 5' primer and a J-beta primer mix that a second PCR of roughly 7 to 12 cycles was run. Via MiXCR, TCRdb re-called the 5' RACE reads, giving one row per CDR3 protein. The sample includes around 620,000 distinct CDR3 sequences, 25% to 30% of them seen just once. Sequencing used blood. Every receptor here comes from a woman in her seventies in good health.

V usage is TRBV9 and J usage is TRBJ2-3, with no clear D. There are 13 residues in the CDR3. Trimming pared 0 bases from V and 10 bases from J, leaving 12 bases between. Germline CDR1 and CDR2: SGDLS and YYNGEE. For the CDR3, the DNA is TGTGCCAGCAGCGTAGGTGAGAAGGACCCGCAGTATTTT. Amino acid sequence: CASSVGEKDPQYF.

The sample holds a few counts of this clonotype. In DNA, the CDR3 is TGCAGCGTATCGGCAGGGACCTACGAGCAGTACTTC. It yields the protein CSVSAGTYEQYF. The chain links TRBV29-1 to TRBJ2-5; TRBD1 is a possible D gene (5 bases). The J call is uncertain, as TRBJ2-7 better fits the DNA end. The CDR3 loop spans 12 amino acids. Germline CDR1 is SQVTM and CDR2 is ANQGSEA.

This clonotype was seen a handful of times. This chain links TRBV4-2 with TRBJ2-7; 7 bases fit TRBD1. The J segment lost 0 bases and the V segment lost 0 bases, leaving 8 bases of the junction unmatched. CDR1 is LGHNA, CDR2 YNFKEQ, per germline. CDR3 length: 17 amino acids. The DNA of the CDR3 is TGTGCCAGCAGCCAAGATCGGTTGGGACAGCGCTCCTACGAGCAGTACTTC. As protein: CASSQDRLGQRSYEQYF.

The gene calls are TRBV28 and TRBJ2-7; D unresolved. V lost 3 bases and J lost 5, with 5 bases in between. This CDR3 is built from 11 residues. From germline, CDR1 is MDHEN and CDR2 SYDVKM. The CDR3 DNA reads TGTGCCAGCAGTTTGAGGAACGAGCAGTACTTC. Translated: CASSLRNEQYF.

This clonotype was detected only a few times. The V call is TRBV4-1, the J call TRBJ2-3; 8 bases match TRBD2. The CDR3 has 16 amino acids. Germline-derived CDR1 and CDR2 are MGHRA and YSYEKL. The junction had 6 bases not matched to a gene; V was cut back by 0 bases and J by 4 bases. This chain's CDR3 is CASSQENSGVADTQYF. For the CDR3, the DNA is TGCGCCAGCAGCCAAGAGAATAGCGGGGTCGCAGATACGCAGTATTTT.

This chain joins TRBV6-2 or TRBV6-3 and TRBJ2-5; 7 bases map to TRBD2. CDR1 and CDR2 (germline): MNHEY, SVGEGT. The CDR3 has 16 residues. Trimming at V came to 2 bases and at J to 1 base, leaving 7 bases not matched to a gene. The CDR3 loop reads CASSYGLGGSQETQYF. CDR3 DNA sequence: TGTGCCAGCAGTTACGGTCTGGGAGGGTCCCAAGAGACCCAGTACTTC.

The gene calls are TRBV7-2 and TRBJ2-5, with 10 bases matching TRBD1. Germline values: CDR1 SGHTA, CDR2 FQGNSA. The trim removed 1 base at V and 4 bases at J, leaving 6 bases unmatched. The CDR3 loop spans 16 amino acids. The CDR3 DNA follows: TGTGCCAGCAGCTTAGTCGGGACAGGGGCCCTAGAGACCCAGTACTTC. Amino acid sequence: CASSLVGTGALETQYF.

The V call is TRBV11-3, the J call TRBJ2-2; D gene ambiguous. Trimming removed 7 bases at V and 0 bases at J, with 9 bases between. CDR3 size: 14 residues. The germline CDR1 and CDR2 sequences are SGHNT and YENEEA. CDR3 loop: CASTRLANTGELFF. CDR3 bases: TGTGCCAGCACTCGGCTCGCGAACACCGGGGAGCTGTTTTTT.

The chain employs TRBV4-3 and TRBJ1-2; TRBD1 agrees at 8 bases. Trimming cost V 5 bases and J 10 bases; bases outside gene matches: 9. Germline loops: CDR1 LGHNA, CDR2 YSLEER. The CDR3 contains 13 residues. The CDR3 region is CASSGQGKDDYTF. The CDR3 DNA reads as TGCGCCAGCAGCGGACAGGGCAAAGATGACTACACCTTC.

This clonotype was seen a few times. The V and J genes are TRBV14 and TRBJ2-1, with D unresolved. Germline lookup yields CDR1 SGHDN and CDR2 FVKESK. The CDR3 covers 15 residues. V shed 4 bases and J shed 7 bases, with 17 bases lying between them. CDR3 nucleotides: TGTGCCAGCAGCCCCGGATCGATTCGTGGGAATGAGCAGTTCTTC. Translation gives CASSPGSIRGNEQFF.

The genes are TRBV20-1 and TRBJ1-2; TRBD1 aligns across 7 bases. The CDR3 sequence is 13 residues long. Germline CDR1 DFQATT, CDR2 SNEGSKA (reference sequence). V lost 1 base, J lost 4 bases, and 3 bases stayed unmatched. This CDR3 reads CSARAGGAYGYTF. CDR3 DNA sequence: TGCAGTGCTAGAGCAGGGGGGGCCTATGGCTACACCTTC.

The chain joins TRBV7-2 to TRBJ2-2; 8 bases map to TRBD2. Germline trimming cut 6 bases from V and 0 bases from J; bases unmatched to any gene: 3. The CDR3 spans 15 residues. Germline CDR1 reads SGHTA; CDR2 reads FQGNSA. CDR3: CASSSSGSNTGELFF. The CDR3 coding sequence is TGTGCCAGCAGTTCTAGCGGGTCGAACACCGGGGAGCTGTTTTTT.

This clonotype was seen a few times. The junction and the germline gene differ at one end; a read error may be behind it. The rearrangement joins TRBV20-1 to TRBJ2-5; tentative D call: TRBD1 (5 bases). The CDR3 sequence is 14 residues long. Germline CDR1 DFQATT, CDR2 SNEGSKA (reference sequence). CDR3 bases: TGCCGTGCTGCAGGGCCACGGTACCAAGAGACCCAGTACTTC. Translating it yields CRAAGPRYQETQYF.

This clonotype was seen many times. This chain connects TRBV20-1 to TRBJ1-3; D is uncertain. Germline V gene lookup returns CDR1 DFQATT and CDR2 SNEGSKA (reference sequence). The CDR3 length is 12 residues. Trimming pared 3 bases from V and 3 bases from J, leaving 6 bases between. The CDR3 loop is CSARGGGNTIYF. The CDR3 DNA is TGCAGTGCTAGGGGTGGTGGAAACACCATATATTTT.

The rearrangement joins TRBV29-1 to TRBJ1-5, with a tentative D call TRBD1 (6 bases). Looked up from germline, CDR1 is SQVTM and CDR2 is ANQGSEA. The CDR3 length is 13 residues. V was trimmed by 6 bases and J by 6 bases, leaving 15 bases between them. In DNA form, the CDR3 reads TGCAGCGTCCAAGACAGGATTGGTCAGCCCCAGCATTTT. It yields the protein CSVQDRIGQPQHF. Supplemented by reference TRBV29-1 and TRBJ1-5, the full variable domain reads SAVISQKPSRDICQRGTSLTIQCQVDSQVTMMFWYRQQPGQSLTLIATANQGSEATYESGFVIDKFPISRPNLTFSTLTVSNMSPEDSSIYLCSVQDRIGQPQHFGDGTRLSIL.